Below, 4 T cell receptor beta chains from the same sample are listed, as sequenced in a study of cytomegalovirus exposure and HLA in healthy donors. The PCR made use of 60 Vbeta and 13 Jbeta primers. TCRdb's table, derived via immunoSEQ multiplex PCR, lists solely in-frame clones and lacks some. The sample records about 160,000 clones, around 75% being singletons. Sample: PBMCs. The receptors were gathered from a woman aged 45-60 years in good health and CMV-seropositive.

The sample holds a few counts of this clone. V is TRBV6-1 and J is TRBJ2-5; no clear D. CDR3 size: 9 residues. The V and J ends lost 10 bases and 3 bases respectively, with 3 bases between them. CDR1 and CDR2 from the germline V gene are MNHNS and SASEGT. Here the CDR3 DNA reads TGTGCCACTAAAGAGACCCAGTACTTC. Translated: CATKETQYF.

The chain recombines TRBV5-6 with TRBJ2-7, with 9 nucleotides matching TRBD1. This CDR3 spans 13 amino acids. Germline CDR1 is SGHDT and CDR2 is YYEEEE. V lost 5 bases, J lost 6 bases, and 6 bases stayed unmatched. The CDR3 spells CASRGTGRGEQYF. CDR3 bases: TGTGCCAGCAGAGGGACAGGGAGAGGCGAGCAGTACTTC.

The chain uses TRBV4-1 and TRBJ1-2, with TRBD1 as a possible D gene (6 bases). The V gene lost 1 base and the J gene lost 4 bases, with 10 bases spanning the gap. This CDR3 region has 14 residues. The V gene's germline CDR1 is MGHRA and CDR2 YSYEKL. CDR3 loop: CASSQGRTVYGYTF. CDR3 nucleotides: TGCGCCAGCAGCCAAGGGAGGACAGTCTATGGCTACACCTTC.

The V call is TRBV5-4, the J call TRBJ1-2; 9 nucleotides agree with TRBD1. The trim removed 3 bases at V and 0 bases at J, leaving 9 bases unmatched. CDR3 length: 17 amino acids. Germline CDR1 is SGHNT and CDR2 is YYREEE (reference sequence). The CDR3 DNA is TGTGCCAGCAGCTCTACAGGGGGCGGACGGGCTAACTATGGCTACACCTTC. Amino acid sequence: CASSSTGGGRANYGYTF.